What follows describes a single T cell receptor beta chain. The antigen is not known. Prior autoimmune disease or systemic immunosuppression barred patients. This entry belongs to a study of OX40 agonist ivuxolimab in advanced cancers. Overall study results and limits: Averaged across samples, CD8+ T cells carried more expanded clones than CD4+ did. Near-lowest levels of clonal expansion characterized partial responders at 0.1-3.0 mg/kg.

The J segment lost 2 bases and the V segment lost 3 bases, leaving 8 bases of the junction unmatched. Germline CDR1 and CDR2: SGHRS and YFSETQ. There are 17 residues in the CDR3. This table comes from immunoSEQ multiplex PCR, and its TCRdb copy is limited to in-frame clones, with some not included. The repertoire holds 100,000 to 150,000 clones, with approximately 90% as singletons. This TCR came from an adult with an advanced solid tumor such as melanoma, head and neck, liver or kidney cancer. This chain links TRBV5-1 with TRBJ1-2; 12 bases match TRBD1. Material: CD4+ or CD8+ T cells sorted from blood, obtained in a trial of the OX40 agonist ivuxolimab. In nucleotides, the CDR3 is TGCGCCAGCAGCTCGCCCGGGACAGGGGGCGAGAACTATGGCTACACCTTC. It specifies CASSSPGTGGENYGYTF.